This T cell receptor (beta chain) was sequenced during a study of shared clonotypes between healthy human individuals (dated by TCRdb to about 2020). Regarding the study in general: The cohort comprised a couple of women and three men aged 18 to 49 years. Each donor's leukapheresis produced roughly between about 0.9 and 9.5 billion PBMCs. For each donor, three plates each were used for CD4 naive and CD4 memory, two plates were used for CD8 naive, and one plate was used for CD8 memory. To increase sequencing depth and limit assay-specific biases, TCR repertoire library preparation and sequencing were carried out by different laboratories using diverse techniques. The study deeply sequenced blood TCR repertoires of about five healthy adults to estimate repertoire size and the extent of clonotype sharing between individuals.

Using the deep immunoSEQ assay, multiplex PCR amplified TCR CDR3 regions from genomic DNA. Extracted genomic DNA from each cell subset was distributed evenly across all wells of several immunoSEQ 96-well plates, and each plate was treated as a replicate. For sorted subsets, each replicate PCR was loaded with 200 to 250 ng genomic DNA, equivalent to approximately 33,000 T cell genomes. The purified libraries were quantified using a Qubit 3.0 fluorometer, sized with a Bioanalyzer 2100, and then quantified again using the KAPA Library Quantification kit. Every immunoSEQ 96-well plate was sequenced on a dedicated single-read 150-cycle Illumina NextSeq 550 flow cell. In the source study's methods: Because the immunoSEQ output held only junctional sequences and lacked quality scores, the filtering could not match the filtering applied to full-length reads. To assign V/J genes and CDR3, sequences were annotated against IMGT germline references using PyIR, a Python wrapper for IgBLAST v1.9. Reads were removed for weak V/J assignments (E-value above 1e-6), missing CDR3, stop codons, out-of-frame junctions, or ambiguous translated residues. A V3J clonotype was defined by an identical inferred V gene, J gene, and CDR3 amino acid sequence. To compute the percentage overlap between repertoires, the number of shared unique clonotypes was divided by the size of the smaller repertoire. Repertoire richness was assessed with RTK rarefaction, the Chao1 estimator, and Recon v2.1 estimates of unobserved clonotypes. For all TCRbeta clonotypes obtained by the gDNA method from four donors, generation probabilities were computed with OLGA. Not all clones reach the TCRdb copy of this immuneACCESS table, which keeps in-frame sequences only. Checked studies attribute under half of the gap to unresolved V genes and leave the rest unexplained. V and J calls plus clone size are reproduced from that table; the DNA served to infer D and trimming. The sample contains approximately 740,000 clones, under 80% of them found a single time. Together, the top ten hold 1.5% to 2% of the sample.

Points the paper makes about the study in general: Higher generation probabilities were observed for clonotypes shared by all four sorted-subset donors than for non-shared clonotypes. Because the study included a small number of donors, the genetic and exposure-history diversity represented was limited. Sampling was limited to blood, and TCR repertoires in tissue likely differ from TCR repertoires in blood. Larger estimated clonotype richness was generally found for naive subsets than for memory subsets. Rarefaction of sorted-subset datasets indicated incomplete sequencing despite the large sequencing depth. Based on pairwise subsampling, the degree of clonotype sharing among donors was expected to be affected by sequencing depth. Approximately 4.8% of naive CD4, 3.5% of naive CD8, about 2.5% of memory CD4, and 0.35% to 0.4% of memory CD8 clonotypes were shared across several donors.

Donors were healthy HIV-negative adults with no recently reported acute infections or vaccinations. Only Caucasian adults living in Nashville, Tennessee, USA were represented among the donors. CD4+ T cells were enriched by magnetic negative selection, after which naive cells were positively selected on CD45RA and the negative fraction was taken as the memory subset. Blood was obtained by leukapheresis, after which PBMCs were separated by Ficoll-Histopaque density gradient centrifugation and cryopreserved in liquid nitrogen vapor phase. Analytical flow cytometry was used to check the purity and quantity of every magnetically sorted T cell population. Genomic DNA was isolated from each sorted fraction and quantified by UV absorbance on a Nanodrop 2000c. Note on this clone: Its recognized antigen is unknown. No base quality values were provided; no much bigger clone lies one nucleotide off.

V and J are truncated by 2 bases and 7 bases respectively, leaving an intervening sequence of 11 bases. The CDR3 has 12 amino acids, counting the end cysteine and phenylalanine. Just the 36-base CDR3 DNA is kept, in frame starting at base 1. Sequences GTSNPN (CDR1) and SVGIG (CDR2) are obtained from the germline V gene (reference sequence). The rearrangement joined TRBV30 to TRBJ1-2; the D segment could be TRBD1, given 5 matching bases. This receptor was taken from a woman aged 25 to 45 in good health. Material: memory CD4+ T cells sorted from blood. This specimen's cell subset or site label, interpreted: CD45RA-negative fraction. The bases read TGTGCCTGGAGTCAGGGACTACGTGGCTACACCTTC. It translates to CAWSQGLRGYTF.